The sequence of this T cell receptor (beta chain) was determined in a study of blood T cells in healthy people across ages. General observations from the study: Higher diversity and more naive CD4+ cells were features of long-lived donors, compared to aged donors. Older age coincided with a roughly linear decline in TCR beta diversity per million T cells. Not knowing donor CMV status may have confounded expanded clonotype changes.

Primers used in a second PCR of about 6 to 11 cycles were a sample-barcoded 5' primer and a J-beta primer mix. A single record per CDR3 protein comes from TCRdb applying MiXCR to the 5' RACE reads. The data contain approximately 800,000 distinct CDR3 sequences, nearly 60% of them singletons. The germline V and J ends were trimmed by 6 bases and 7 bases, with 12 bases remaining between them. The CDR3 has 11 residues. Germline V gene lookup returns CDR1 SQVTM and CDR2 ANQGSEA. The study recruited healthy Caucasian donors from Russia who were aged about 6 to 95. This clonotype was recorded a few times. Its target is not known.

The specimen sequenced was blood. The V call is TRBV29-1, the J call TRBJ1-2, with D unresolved. The source is a man aged 30 to 39 in good health. The CDR3 nucleotides read TGCAGCGTGGATCAGGCGTCTGGCTACACCTTC. It specifies CSVDQASGYTF.